Below, 7 T cell receptor beta chains from the same sample are listed, as sequenced in a study of response to subunit inactivated influenza vaccine. TCRdb called the RT-PCR reads again in MiXCR, with one record for every CDR3 protein. The sample shows fewer than 650,000 distinct CDR3 sequences, 13% of them seen only once. Sequenced here: PBMCs from blood, sampled 45 days after vaccination. Every receptor here comes from a man aged 50-59 years who received an inactivated influenza vaccine.

This clonotype was detected only a few times. The chain couples TRBV12-3 or TRBV12-4 to TRBJ2-3; 10 bases fit TRBD2. V was clipped by 6 bases and J by 4 bases; unmatched bases: 4. The CDR3 has 14 amino acids. CDR3 sequence (DNA): TGTGCCAGCAGGAAAGCGGGAGGGTCAGATACGCAGTATTTT. Translated, it gives CASRKAGGSDTQYF.

This clonotype was seen a few times. The chain joins TRBV27 to TRBJ2-1, with a weak D call TRBD2 (6 bases). V lost 4 bases to trimming and J lost 8 bases, with 12 bases between them. This CDR3 has 13 residues. Germline CDR1 and CDR2: MNHEY and SMNVEV (reference sequence). CDR3 amino acids: CASSWGLRDEQFF. The CDR3 nucleotides read TGTGCCAGCAGTTGGGGACTTCGGGATGAGCAGTTCTTC.

The CDR3 nucleotides read TGTGCCAGCAGCTCCCGACAGGGTTTGGCAGATACGCAGTATTTT. This sequence encodes CASSSRQGLADTQYF. The chain recombines TRBV7-6 with TRBJ2-3, with TRBD1 matching 7 bases. Germline V lookup: CDR1 SGHVS, CDR2 FNYEAQ. The length of the CDR3 is 15 residues. The trim removed 4 bases at V and 4 bases at J, leaving 8 bases unmatched.

This clonotype has more than one count but fewer than ten. The chain employs TRBV6-5 and TRBJ2-1, with 8 nucleotides matching TRBD2. Germline V gene data show CDR1 as MNHEY and CDR2 as SVGAGI. The CDR3 totals 18 residues. Trimming removed 0 bases from V and 1 base from J; junction bases left unmatched: 8. The CDR3 here is CASSYSVVSGGSYNEQFF. Here the CDR3 DNA reads TGTGCCAGCAGTTACTCCGTGGTTTCGGGAGGGTCCTACAATGAGCAGTTCTTC.

This clonotype appeared a few times. This chain's CDR3 is CASSQDVGEVSSGANVLTF. For the CDR3, the DNA is TGCGCCAGCAGCCAAGATGTAGGGGAAGTTAGCTCTGGGGCCAACGTCCTGACTTTC. J is TRBJ2-6 and V is TRBV4-3; possible D gene TRBD1, 5 bases. This CDR3 comprises 19 residues. V lost 0 bases and J 0 bases, leaving 15 bases between the germline ends. Germline values: CDR1 LGHNA, CDR2 YSLEER.

The gene calls are TRBV10-3 and TRBJ2-1; 8 bases map to TRBD2. CDR1 ENHRY and CDR2 SYGVKD come from the germline V gene. The ends lost 3 bases at V and 6 bases at J; junction bases unmatched: 7. This CDR3 comprises 15 residues. As DNA, the CDR3 is TGTGCCATCAGTGAAAACCTAGCGGGCCGCAATGAGCAGTTCTTC. Its translation: CAISENLAGRNEQFF.

This clonotype has more than one count but fewer than ten. The rearrangement uses TRBV10-3 and TRBJ1-2, with D possibly matching TRBD1 (5 bases). Germline loops: CDR1 ENHRY, CDR2 SYGVKD. The CDR3 contains 15 residues. Between the trimmed V and J ends, which lost 2 bases and 7 bases, there was a span of 17 bases. CDR3 nucleotides: TGTGCCATCAGTGAGACCTTACAGGTGATCGGTGGCTACACCTTC. Translating it yields CAISETLQVIGGYTF.